Listed below are T cell receptor beta chains from one sample, sequenced in a study of cytomegalovirus exposure and HLA in healthy donors. Profiled with immunoSEQ multiplex PCR; TCRdb holds only in-frame clones, not every one. The sample yields under 60,000 clones, roughly 77% seen once. The source material was PBMCs. Receptor source: a woman aged 40 to 50 in good health and CMV-seropositive. Both conserved end residues are part of each CDR3. The D gene is left open where the match is weak.

J gene: TRBJ2-7
D gene: TRBD2
V gene: TRBV5-1
CDR3 protein: CASRTRRGGNYEQYF

J gene: TRBJ2-7
D gene: TRBD2
V gene: TRBV19
CDR3 protein: CASSILPSGDNEQYF

J gene: TRBJ2-3
D gene: NA
V gene: TRBV4-2
CDR3 protein: CASSQDMSGTDTQYF

J gene: TRBJ1-1
D gene: NA
V gene: TRBV27
CDR3 protein: CASSLRTPTEAFF

J gene: TRBJ2-2
D gene: TRBD2
V gene: TRBV4-1
CDR3 protein: CASSQDRRSGVANTGELFF

J gene: TRBJ2-6
D gene: TRBD1
V gene: TRBV30
CDR3 protein: CAWSAAGQGYSGANVLTF

J gene: TRBJ2-1
D gene: NA
V gene: TRBV11-2
CDR3 protein: CASSSQGGGDNEQFF

J gene: TRBJ2-1
D gene: TRBD2
V gene: TRBV5-1
CDR3 protein: CASSSERGTSYNEQFF

J gene: TRBJ2-7
D gene: NA
V gene: TRBV9
CDR3 protein: CASSAHDLGEQYF

J gene: TRBJ2-3
D gene: NA
V gene: TRBV18
CDR3 protein: CASSPQRTGIHSTDTQYF

J gene: TRBJ1-1
D gene: TRBD1
V gene: TRBV7-9
CDR3 protein: CASSLQGGAEAFF

J gene: TRBJ2-1
D gene: TRBD1
V gene: TRBV7-2
CDR3 protein: CASSLASQGARNEQFF

J gene: TRBJ1-1
D gene: NA
V gene: TRBV23-1
CDR3 protein: CASSLRQGVVTEAFF

J gene: TRBJ2-2
D gene: NA
V gene: TRBV7-9
CDR3 protein: CASSFTTTGRGGELFF

J gene: TRBJ1-2
D gene: NA
V gene: TRBV29-1
CDR3 protein: CSAYTGYGYGYTF

J gene: TRBJ1-2
D gene: NA
V gene: TRBV11-2
CDR3 protein: CASSFGEVNGYTF

J gene: TRBJ2-5
D gene: TRBD2
V gene: TRBV6-5
CDR3 protein: CASSYSRRGGRETQYF

J gene: TRBJ2-3
D gene: TRBD2
V gene: TRBV10-1
CDR3 protein: CASSESRGADTQYF

J gene: TRBJ1-5
D gene: TRBD1
V gene: TRBV11-2
CDR3 protein: CASSSTGLGNQPQHF

J gene: TRBJ2-3
D gene: TRBD1
V gene: TRBV4-1
CDR3 protein: CASSQDPGQGAQAFQYF

J gene: TRBJ2-7
D gene: NA
V gene: TRBV7-6
CDR3 protein: CASSLVRGGNYEQYF

J gene: TRBJ1-5
D gene: NA
V gene: TRBV6-6
CDR3 protein: CASSQRAADNQPQHF

J gene: TRBJ1-5
D gene: TRBD1
V gene: TRBV5-3
CDR3 protein: CARSPDRGGNQPQHF

J gene: TRBJ2-1
D gene: TRBD2
V gene: TRBV7-9
CDR3 protein: CASSLEGLAGANNEQFF

J gene: TRBJ2-1
D gene: TRBD2
V gene: TRBV4-1
CDR3 protein: CASSQDKRGGSYNEQFF

J gene: TRBJ2-5
D gene: NA
V gene: TRBV20-1
CDR3 protein: CSAADWETQYF

J gene: TRBJ2-3
D gene: NA
V gene: TRBV7-2
CDR3 protein: CASSFRGGWDTQYF

J gene: TRBJ1-2
D gene: TRBD1
V gene: TRBV19
CDR3 protein: CASSAGTGLSYGYTF

J gene: TRBJ2-7
D gene: NA
V gene: TRBV6-5
CDR3 protein: CASSPLGVRGGEQYF

J gene: TRBJ2-5
D gene: NA
V gene: TRBV5-4
CDR3 protein: CASSSMPLQGKETQYF

J gene: TRBJ1-6
D gene: NA
V gene: TRBV7-8
CDR3 protein: CASSLGPGGSYNSPLHF

J gene: TRBJ2-3
D gene: NA
V gene: TRBV18
CDR3 protein: CASSPTRPGQPTDTQYF

J gene: TRBJ1-2
D gene: NA
V gene: TRBV2
CDR3 protein: CASSEYRDYGYTF

J gene: TRBJ2-3
D gene: TRBD2
V gene: TRBV11-3
CDR3 protein: CASSLGKVAGSGDTQYF

J gene: TRBJ1-3
D gene: NA
V gene: TRBV5-1
CDR3 protein: CASSTAQSGNTIYF

J gene: TRBJ2-7
D gene: TRBD1
V gene: TRBV12-5
CDR3 protein: CASGLGQGGNEQYF

J gene: TRBJ1-1
D gene: NA
V gene: TRBV29-1
CDR3 protein: CSVREDLNTEAFF

J gene: TRBJ1-5
D gene: TRBD1
V gene: TRBV19
CDR3 protein: CASSIAPGQGRQPQHF

J gene: TRBJ1-5
D gene: TRBD1
V gene: TRBV2
CDR3 protein: CASSANTGGNQPQHF

J gene: TRBJ2-7
D gene: NA
V gene: TRBV27
CDR3 protein: CASAWDTNLVAEQYF

J gene: TRBJ1-2
D gene: NA
V gene: TRBV5-6
CDR3 protein: CASSLPSQGNYGYTF

J gene: TRBJ1-2
D gene: TRBD1
V gene: TRBV5-1
CDR3 protein: CASSWQGDYGYTF

J gene: TRBJ2-3
D gene: NA
V gene: TRBV7-9
CDR3 protein: CSSSFQVRTLRQDTQYF

J gene: TRBJ2-1
D gene: TRBD1
V gene: TRBV6-1
CDR3 protein: CASSEGTGVDEQFF

J gene: TRBJ1-1
D gene: NA
V gene: TRBV18
CDR3 protein: CASSPSLASVEAFF

J gene: TRBJ1-1
D gene: TRBD1
V gene: TRBV6-1
CDR3 protein: CASGSQGGMNTEAFF

J gene: TRBJ1-3
D gene: NA
V gene: TRBV7-8
CDR3 protein: CASSLGGGARGNTIYF

J gene: TRBJ2-3
D gene: TRBD1
V gene: TRBV28
CDR3 protein: CASSPPRQGANGEYF

J gene: TRBJ2-7
D gene: NA
V gene: TRBV19
CDR3 protein: CATGAGDEQYF

J gene: TRBJ1-5
D gene: TRBD1
V gene: TRBV6-1
CDR3 protein: CASSGTGLTNGNQPQHF